This record covers a single T cell receptor beta chain. These data come from a study of CXCR3-negative and CXCR3-positive naive CD8 T cells. It was by 5' RACE with UMI labels that the TRB cDNA libraries were prepared. TCRdb reprocessed the 5' RACE reads and reports one entry per CDR3 protein, with no DNA. This table lists around 47,000 distinct CDR3 sequences. The germline CDR1 and CDR2 sequences are DFQATT and SNEGSKA (reference sequence). The length of the CDR3 is 13 residues. This TCR came from a human donor in good health. Some clones in this sample may be carry-over from other donors' samples. The sample taken for sequencing was memory CD8+ T cells from blood. The chain recombines TRBV20-1 with TRBJ2-7. The CDR3 here is CSALGRYSYEQYF.